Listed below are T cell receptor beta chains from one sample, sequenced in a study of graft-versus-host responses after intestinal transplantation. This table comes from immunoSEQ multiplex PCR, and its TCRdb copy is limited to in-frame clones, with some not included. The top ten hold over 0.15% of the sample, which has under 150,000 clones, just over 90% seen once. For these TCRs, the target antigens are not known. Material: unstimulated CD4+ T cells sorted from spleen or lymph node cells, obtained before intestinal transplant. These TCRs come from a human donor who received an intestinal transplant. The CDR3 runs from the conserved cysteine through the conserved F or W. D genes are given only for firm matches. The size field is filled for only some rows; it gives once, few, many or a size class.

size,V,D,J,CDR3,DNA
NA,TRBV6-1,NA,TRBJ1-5,CASSDGRNQPQHF,TGTGCCAGCAGTGACGGCAGAAATCAGCCCCAGCATTTT
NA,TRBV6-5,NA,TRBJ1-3,CASSYSRGNTIYF,TGTGCCAGCAGTTACTCGCGGGGGAACACCATATATTTT
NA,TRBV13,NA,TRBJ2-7,CASSDDREANEQYF,TGTGCCAGCAGCGACGACAGGGAGGCTAACGAGCAGTACTTC
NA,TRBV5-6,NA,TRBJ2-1,CASSLERTAYNEQFF,TGTGCCAGCAGCTTGGAACGGACAGCCTACAATGAGCAGTTCTTC
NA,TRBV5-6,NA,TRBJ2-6,CASTFESSGANVLTF,TGTGCCAGCACCTTTGAATCGTCTGGGGCCAACGTCCTGACTTTC
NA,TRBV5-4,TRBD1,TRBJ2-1,CASSGGQGGYNEQFF,TGTGCCAGCAGCGGGGGACAGGGCGGATACAATGAGCAGTTCTTC
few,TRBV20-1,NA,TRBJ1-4,CSARGNEKLFF,TGCAGTGCTAGGGGAAATGAAAAACTGTTTTTT
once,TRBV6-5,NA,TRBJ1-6,CASRKRGDSPLHF,TGTGCCAGCAGGAAGAGGGGGGATTCACCCCTCCACTTT
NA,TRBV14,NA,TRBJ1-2,CASSQVANYGYTF,TGTGCCAGCAGCCAAGTAGCTAACTATGGCTACACCTTC
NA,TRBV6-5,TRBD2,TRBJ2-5,CASSTGLAGLETQYF,TGTGCCAGCAGTACAGGACTAGCGGGGTTAGAGACCCAGTACTTC
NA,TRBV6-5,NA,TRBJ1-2,CASSYGAGVGYTF,TGTGCCAGCAGTTACGGGGCAGGGGTCGGCTACACCTTC
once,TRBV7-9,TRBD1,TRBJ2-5,CASSLDAGGGETQYF,TGTGCCAGCAGCTTAGACGCAGGGGGCGGAGAGACCCAGTACTTC
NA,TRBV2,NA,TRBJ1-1,CASRWGGNTEAFF,TGTGCCAGCAGGTGGGGGGGCAACACTGAAGCTTTCTTT
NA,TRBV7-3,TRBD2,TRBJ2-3,CASSLERGTTQYF,TGTGCCAGCAGCTTAGAGCGGGGGACTACGCAGTATTTT
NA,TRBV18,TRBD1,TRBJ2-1,CASSRPPGQSYNEQFF,TGTGCCAGCTCACGTCCCCCGGGACAGTCCTACAATGAGCAGTTCTTC
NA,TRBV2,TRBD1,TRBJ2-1,CASRRQGSLVEQFF,TGTGCCAGCAGACGACAGGGATCCTTGGTTGAGCAGTTCTTC
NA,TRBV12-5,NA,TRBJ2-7,CASGLGDVAAPGSSYEQYF,TGTGCTAGTGGTTTGGGTGATGTAGCGGCCCCGGGTTCTTCCTACGAGCAGTACTTC
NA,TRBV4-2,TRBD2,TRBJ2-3,CASSPLPSGATDTQYF,TGTGCCAGCAGCCCCCTCCCTAGCGGGGCCACAGATACGCAGTATTTT
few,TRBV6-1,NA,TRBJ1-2,CASSGDLYGYTF,TGTGCCAGCAGCGGGGACCTCTATGGCTACACCTTC
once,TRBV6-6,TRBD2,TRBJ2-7,CASKRPGGGASYEQYF,TGTGCCAGCAAGCGCCCTGGCGGGGGGGCCTCCTACGAGCAGTACTTC
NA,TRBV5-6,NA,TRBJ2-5,CASSFLSEEETQYF,TGTGCCAGCAGCTTCTTATCGGAGGAGGAGACCCAGTACTTC
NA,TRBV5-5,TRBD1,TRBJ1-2,CASSLGSTGGGGYTF,TGTGCCAGCAGCTTGGGGTCGACAGGGGGCGGTGGCTACACCTTC
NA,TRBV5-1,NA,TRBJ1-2,CASSPMGGTHRGYTF,TGCGCCAGCAGCCCCATGGGGGGCACCCACAGGGGCTACACCTTC
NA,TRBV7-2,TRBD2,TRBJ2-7,CASSFGLAGSYEQYF,TGTGCCAGCAGCTTTGGACTAGCGGGCTCATACGAGCAGTACTTC
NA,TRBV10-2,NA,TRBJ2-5,CASRAGLETQYF,TGCGCCAGCAGGGCGGGGTTAGAGACCCAGTACTTC
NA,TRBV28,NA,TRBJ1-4,CASSSPRQVGLFF,TGTGCCAGCAGTTCCCCCAGGCAGGTTGGACTGTTTTTT
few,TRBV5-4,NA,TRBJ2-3,CASRAGQPTDTQYF,TGTGCCAGCAGGGCGGGACAGCCCACAGATACGCAGTATTTT
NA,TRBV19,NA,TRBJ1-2,CASTPGTTGYTF,TGTGCCAGTACCCCAGGGACAACTGGCTACACCTTC
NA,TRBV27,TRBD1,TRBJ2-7,CASSTDRDPYEQYF,TGTGCCAGCAGTACGGACAGGGATCCTTACGAGCAGTACTTC
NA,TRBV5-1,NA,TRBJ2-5,CASSLPTNFGETQYF,TGCGCCAGCAGCTTACCCACAAACTTTGGAGAGACCCAGTACTTC
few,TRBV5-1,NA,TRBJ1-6,CASSHPYPNSPLHF,TGCGCCAGCAGTCATCCCTACCCCAATTCACCCCTCCACTTT
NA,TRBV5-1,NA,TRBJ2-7,CASSFSGGPSSYEQYF,TGCGCCAGCAGCTTTAGTGGAGGACCCAGCTCCTACGAGCAGTACTTC
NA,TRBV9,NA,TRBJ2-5,CASGGSSVETQYF,TGTGCCAGCGGGGGATCTAGCGTCGAGACCCAGTACTTC
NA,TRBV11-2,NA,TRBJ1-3,CASSLRGAPVSGNTIYF,TGTGCCAGCAGCTTACGGGGGGCCCCTGTCTCTGGAAACACCATATATTTT
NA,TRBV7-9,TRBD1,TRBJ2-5,CASSLGGQGETQYF,TGTGCCAGCAGCTTAGGGGGACAGGGGGAGACCCAGTACTTC
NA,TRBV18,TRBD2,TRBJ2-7,CASSPITSGGPYEQYF,TGTGCCAGCTCACCAATCACTAGCGGGGGACCATACGAGCAGTACTTC
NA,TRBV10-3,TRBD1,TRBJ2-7,CAISELQGAVNEQYF,TGTGCCATCAGTGAACTTCAGGGGGCTGTAAACGAGCAGTACTTC
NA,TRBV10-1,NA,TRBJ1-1,CASSDSGMNTEAFF,TGCGCCAGCAGTGATTCAGGGATGAACACTGAAGCTTTCTTT
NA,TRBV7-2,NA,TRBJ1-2,CASSLWGLDGYTF,TGTGCCAGCAGCCTCTGGGGCCTTGATGGCTACACCTTC
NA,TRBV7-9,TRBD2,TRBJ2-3,CASSLMAGGPTDTQYF,TGTGCCAGCAGCTTAATGGCGGGGGGGCCTACAGATACGCAGTATTTT
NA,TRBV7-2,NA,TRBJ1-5,CASSLVGKAGNQPQHF,TGTGCCAGCAGCTTAGTGGGTAAGGCGGGCAATCAGCCCCAGCATTTT